The 30 T cell receptor beta chains listed next were all sequenced from one sample in a study of blood T cell repertoires in COVID-19. Repertoires were generated with immunoSEQ multiplex PCR, while TCRdb's copy carries only in-frame clones and drops some. The table shows some 350,000 clones, with about 90% occurring only once. Sequencing input: peripheral blood. These receptors originate from a woman under 40 with COVID-19, enrolled during active disease.

The rearrangement links TRBV5-4 to TRBJ1-1, with a tentative D call TRBD1 (6 bases). The V end lost 2 bases, the J end lost 5 bases, and 16 bases lay between the germline ends. Germline CDR1 reads SGHNT; CDR2 reads YYREEE (reference sequence). The CDR3 extends over 15 amino acids. The DNA for the CDR3 is TGTGCCAGCAGCTTAAATTTCCAGGGGTGGACTGAAGCTTTCTTT. Translated, it gives CASSLNFQGWTEAFF.

The chain uses TRBV19 and TRBJ2-5; a possible D gene is TRBD1 (8 bases). Trimming took 6 bases from V and 4 from J, leaving 15 bases between them. CDR1 and CDR2 (germline): LNHDA, SQIVND (reference sequence). The CDR3 sequence is 14 residues long. The CDR3 here is CASRLTGGGETQYF. In nucleotides, the CDR3 is TGTGCCAGTAGGCTCACAGGGGGGGGAGAGACCCAGTACTTC. The full variable domain, in which reference TRBV19 and TRBJ2-5 provide the parts outside the CDR3, is DGGITQSPKYLFRKEGQNVTLSCEQNLNHDAMYWYRQDPGQGLRLIYYSQIVNDFQKGDIAEGYSVSREKKESFPLTVTSAQKNPTAFYLCASRLTGGGETQYFGPGTRLLVL.

V and J are TRBV28 and TRBJ2-7; 8 nucleotides agree with TRBD1. From germline, CDR1 is MDHEN and CDR2 SYDVKM. This CDR3 spans 12 amino acids. V was clipped by 6 bases and J by 6 bases; unmatched bases: 4. The chain's CDR3 is CASSSTGVEQYF. The CDR3 DNA sequence: TGTGCCAGCAGCTCGACAGGGGTCGAGCAGTACTTC.

Here the CDR3 reads CASSQGVTSGRGETQYF. Here the CDR3 DNA reads TGTGCCAGCAGCCAAGGGGTCACTAGCGGGAGAGGGGAGACCCAGTACTTC. This sequence joins TRBV3-1 (or the pseudogene TRBV3-2) and TRBJ2-5, with 11 bases aligning to TRBD2. There are 17 residues in the CDR3. Trimming removed 1 base from V and 5 bases from J; junction bases left unmatched: 9. Germline CDR1 LGHDT, CDR2 YNNKEL (reference sequence).

The rearrangement joins TRBV10-3 to TRBJ2-3; weak D call: TRBD1 (5 bases). The CDR3 has 14 amino acids. The V end was cut by 5 bases, the J end by 2 bases, with 11 bases between. Germline values: CDR1 ENHRY, CDR2 SYGVKD. The CDR3 DNA sequence: TGTGCCATCAGTCTACCGACAGTCACAGATACGCAGTATTTT. It specifies CAISLPTVTDTQYF.

The rearrangement joins TRBV29-1 to TRBJ2-3, with TRBD1 matching 10 bases. The V gene end was trimmed by 6 bases and the J gene end by 8 bases; junction bases not matched to a gene: 2. CDR3 size: 11 residues. The germline gives CDR1 SQVTM, CDR2 ANQGSEA. The CDR3 bases are TGCAGCGTAAGGACAGGGGGTACGCAGTATTTT. It codes for CSVRTGGTQYF.

The DNA for the CDR3 is TGCAGCGTTGAAGATCAGGGCCGGCGGTTGGATGAGCAGTTCTTC. Its translation is CSVEDQGRRLDEQFF. The rearrangement uses TRBV29-1 and TRBJ2-1; D possibly corresponds to TRBD1 (5 bases). Deletions cut 0 bases from V and 8 bases from J, with 17 bases between. The CDR3 covers 15 residues. Germline CDR1 reads SQVTM; CDR2 reads ANQGSEA.

As DNA, the CDR3 is TGTGCCAGCAGCCAAGAACGGGGTTCTACCTACGAGCAGTACTTC. It is translated as CASSQERGSTYEQYF. The genes are TRBV4-2 and TRBJ2-7; a weak D match, TRBD2 (5 bases). There are 15 residues in the CDR3. The V gene's germline CDR1 is LGHNA and CDR2 YNFKEQ. Trimming removed 0 bases at V and 2 bases at J, with 11 bases between.

The chain is built from TRBV24-1 and TRBJ2-3; no clear D gene. Per the germline V gene, CDR1 is KGHDR and CDR2 is SFDVKD. Trimming cost V 3 bases and J 4 bases, with 16 bases left between them. CDR3 length: 16 amino acids. CDR3 amino acids: CATSDAASVAADTQYF. CDR3 in DNA: TGTGCCACCAGTGATGCTGCATCAGTGGCGGCAGATACGCAGTATTTT.

This clone was detected only a few times. J is TRBJ1-5 and V is TRBV2; no firm D call. CDR1 SNHLY and CDR2 FYNNEI come from the germline V gene. This CDR3 spans 14 amino acids. V lost 5 bases to trimming and J lost 7 bases, with 15 bases between them. The CDR3 DNA is TGTGCCAGCAGTCGGAGAATAATTGAGCAGCCCCAGCATTTT. Translated: CASSRRIIEQPQHF.

DNA for the CDR3: TGTGCCAGTAGTGTACTAGCGGTCACAGATACGCAGTATTTT. This gives the protein CASSVLAVTDTQYF. The V and J genes are TRBV19 and TRBJ2-3, with 8 bases identical to TRBD2. After removal of 5 bases from V and 2 bases from J, the junction contained 3 bases not matched to a gene. The CDR3 runs 14 residues. From germline, CDR1 is LNHDA and CDR2 SQIVND (reference sequence). The whole variable domain, remainder taken from reference TRBV19 and TRBJ2-3, is DGGITQSPKYLFRKEGQNVTLSCEQNLNHDAMYWYRQDPGQGLRLIYYSQIVNDFQKGDIAEGYSVSREKKESFPLTVTSAQKNPTAFYLCASSVLAVTDTQYFGPGTRLTVL.

In nucleotides, the CDR3 is TGTGCCAGCAGCTTTCAGGAGCAGGGGGATGGCTACACCTTC. It specifies CASSFQEQGDGYTF. The chain uses TRBV7-9 and TRBJ1-2, with 7 bases that match TRBD1. The junction had 7 bases not matched to a gene; V was cut back by 3 bases and J by 6 bases. From germline, CDR1 is SEHNR and CDR2 FQNEAQ (reference sequence). The CDR3 sequence is 14 residues long.

This rearrangement joins TRBV24-1 to TRBJ1-5; D gene unclear. V lost 6 bases and J lost 2, with 10 bases in between. Germline lookup yields CDR1 KGHDR and CDR2 SFDVKD. The CDR3 runs 14 residues. CDR3 amino acids: CATSREDRNQPQHF. CDR3 nucleotide sequence: TGTGCCACCAGTCGAGAGGATCGCAATCAGCCCCAGCATTTT.

The chain links TRBV6-6 to TRBJ2-7; weak D call: TRBD1 (6 bases). V shed 5 bases and J shed 5 bases, with 16 bases lying between them. The CDR3 has 14 residues. Looked up from germline, CDR1 is MNHNY and CDR2 is SVGAGI (reference sequence). For the CDR3, the DNA is TGTGCCAGCAGTCCCGGGACAAAAAGGGACGAGCAGTACTTC. Translated: CASSPGTKRDEQYF.

The rearrangement links TRBV6-5 to TRBJ2-4; D unclear. The CDR3 is made up of 14 amino acids. Trimming removed 6 bases at V and 1 base at J, with 10 bases between. Germline CDR1 and CDR2: MNHEY and SVGAGI. The CDR3 bases are TGTGCCAGCAGCTATTCCCTGGCCAAAAACATTCAGTACTTC. Protein product: CASSYSLAKNIQYF.

This clone was seen more than once but under ten times. The rearrangement joins TRBV19 to TRBJ2-1; D might be TRBD1 (6 bases). V lost 10 bases, J lost 2 bases, and 18 bases lay in between. The CDR3 contains 15 residues. CDR1 is LNHDA, CDR2 SQIVND, per germline (reference sequence). CDR3 DNA: TGTGCCACTAAACTCCGGGACACAACCTACAATGAGCAGTTCTTC. Protein: CATKLRDTTYNEQFF.

The V gene is TRBV7-2, the J gene TRBJ2-2, with D unresolved. The CDR3 extends over 13 amino acids. The V gene's germline CDR1 is SGHTA and CDR2 FQGNSA. The ends were cut back, 1 base at V and 8 bases at J, with 8 bases in the middle. CDR3 residues: CASSLVSSGELFF. The CDR3 DNA follows: TGTGCCAGCAGCTTAGTCTCCTCTGGGGAGCTGTTTTTT.

This clone was recorded a few times. The V gene is TRBV2, the J gene TRBJ2-1, with D uncertain. Germline CDR1 SNHLY, CDR2 FYNNEI. This CDR3 has 12 amino acids. The ends were cut back, 6 bases at V and 5 bases at J, with 8 bases in the middle. DNA for the CDR3: TGTGCCAGCAGCGTAGATAACAATGAGCAGTTCTTC. Amino acids: CASSVDNNEQFF.

V and J are TRBV28 and TRBJ2-7, with TRBD1 identical over 8 bases. This CDR3 has 18 residues. V shed 8 bases, J shed 4 bases, and the junction held 22 bases outside the gene matches. Germline V gene sequence: CDR1 MDHEN, CDR2 SYDVKM. The CDR3 loop is CASGIPVWDTDRDYEQYF. Here the CDR3 DNA reads TGTGCCAGCGGCATACCAGTATGGGACACGGACAGGGATTACGAGCAGTACTTC.

The chain carries TRBV19 and TRBJ1-5; 7 bases match TRBD1. Germline CDR1 and CDR2: LNHDA and SQIVND (reference sequence). The J segment lost 7 bases and the V segment lost 3 bases, leaving 9 bases of the junction unmatched. The CDR3 is 15 amino acids. This CDR3 is CASSIPPQGEQPQHF. The CDR3, as DNA: TGTGCCAGTAGTATCCCGCCGCAGGGGGAACAGCCCCAGCATTTT.

This sequence joins TRBV10-2 and TRBJ2-1, with 11 bases matching TRBD1. This CDR3 region has 15 residues. Germline V gene sequence: CDR1 WSHSY, CDR2 SAAADI. V shed 3 bases and J 4 bases; nucleotides not matched to a gene: 2. The CDR3 loop is CASSDGQGAYNEQFF. The CDR3, as DNA: TGCGCCAGCAGTGATGGACAGGGGGCTTACAATGAGCAGTTCTTC.

This clone was recorded only once. The chain has TRBV12-5 and TRBJ1-2; TRBD1 matches at 9 bases. CDR3 length: 13 residues. Germline CDR1 is LGHNT and CDR2 is FRNRAP. V was clipped by 8 bases and J by 5 bases; unmatched bases: 6. The CDR3 bases are TGTGCTAGTACCCGGGGACAGGGATATGGCTACACCTTC. As protein: CASTRGQGYGYTF.

The rearrangement joins TRBV27 to TRBJ2-3; 9 bases line up with TRBD2. V dropped 2 bases and J dropped 2; count of bases not matched to a gene: 8. CDR1 and CDR2 from the germline V gene are MNHEY and SMNVEV (reference sequence). This CDR3 has 17 amino acids. The DNA of the CDR3 is TGTGCCAGCAGTTTAATGACTAGCGGTGCTTACACAGATACGCAGTATTTT. It encodes CASSLMTSGAYTDTQYF.

This chain links TRBV15 with TRBJ1-2; 8 nucleotides match TRBD1. Germline CDR1 is LNHNV and CDR2 is YYDKDF (reference sequence). The trim removed 2 bases at V and 5 bases at J, leaving 4 bases unmatched. The CDR3 runs 14 residues. The CDR3 is CATSRQGAYYGYTF. CDR3 nucleotide sequence: TGTGCCACCAGCAGACAGGGGGCGTATTATGGCTACACCTTC.

This clone was picked up a small number of times. V and J are TRBV27 and TRBJ2-7; 12 bases line up with TRBD2. CDR3 length: 15 amino acids. CDR1 and CDR2 (germline): MNHEY, SMNVEV (reference sequence). V shed 3 bases, J shed 4 bases, and the junction held 4 bases outside the gene matches. Here the CDR3 reads CASSLASGRVYEQYV. For the CDR3, the DNA is TGTGCCAGCAGTTTGGCTAGCGGGAGGGTATACGAGCAGTACGTC.

The chain employs TRBV15 and TRBJ2-1; tentatively, D is TRBD2 (7 bases). V was trimmed by 5 bases and J by 5 bases, leaving 10 bases between them. The germline CDR1 and CDR2 sequences are LNHNV and YYDKDF (reference sequence). This CDR3 has 13 residues. CDR3 coding DNA: TGTGCCACCAGCGGAGGGGGGGACAATGAGCAGTTCTTC. The encoded protein is CATSGGGDNEQFF.

The gene calls are TRBV5-4 and TRBJ1-1; 7 bases fit TRBD1. The CDR3 is made up of 15 amino acids. The germline gives CDR1 SGHNT, CDR2 YYREEE (reference sequence). Trimming took 3 bases from V and 0 from J; bases not matched to a gene: 5. DNA of the CDR3: TGTGCCAGCAGCTCACCACAGGGGTTGAACACTGAAGCTTTCTTT. Translation: CASSSPQGLNTEAFF.

This clone was seen a single time. The chain employs TRBV11-3 and TRBJ2-5, with 10 bases lining up with TRBD1. The J segment lost 1 base and the V segment lost 5 bases, leaving 4 bases of the junction unmatched. There are 15 residues in the CDR3. CDR1 is SGHNT and CDR2 is YENEEA in the germline V gene. Here the CDR3 reads CASSRGQGPQETQYF. DNA of the CDR3: TGTGCCAGCAGCAGGGGACAGGGGCCCCAAGAGACCCAGTACTTC.

The chain carries TRBV6-2 or TRBV6-3 and TRBJ1-1; D is possibly TRBD1 (6 bases). The CDR3 sequence is 13 residues long. The germline gives CDR1 MNHEY, CDR2 SVGEGT. V lost 7 bases and J 4 bases, leaving 13 bases between the germline ends. CDR3 in amino acids: CASNPRGGTEAFF. CDR3 nucleotide sequence: TGTGCCAGCAACCCAAGGGGGGGCACTGAAGCTTTCTTT.

This clone was picked up one time. The chain has TRBV27 and TRBJ2-1; TRBD2 matches 11 bases. Germline V gene lookup returns CDR1 MNHEY and CDR2 SMNVEV (reference sequence). V trimming: 6 bases; J trimming: 5 bases; junction bases outside the gene matches: 6. The CDR3 runs to 15 residues. The CDR3 spells CASSGLAGGDNEQFF. The CDR3 region has the DNA TGTGCCAGCAGCGGGCTAGCGGGAGGAGACAATGAGCAGTTCTTC.